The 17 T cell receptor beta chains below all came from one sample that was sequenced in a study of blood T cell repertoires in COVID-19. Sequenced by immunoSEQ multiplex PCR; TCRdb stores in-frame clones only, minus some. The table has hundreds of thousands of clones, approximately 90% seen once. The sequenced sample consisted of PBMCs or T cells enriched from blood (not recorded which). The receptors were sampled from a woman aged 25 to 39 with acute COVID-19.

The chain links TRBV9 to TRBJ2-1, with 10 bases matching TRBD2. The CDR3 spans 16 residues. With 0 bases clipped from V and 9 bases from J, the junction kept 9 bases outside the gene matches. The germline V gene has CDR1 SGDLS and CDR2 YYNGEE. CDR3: CASSVGSEREGAEQFF. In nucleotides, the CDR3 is TGTGCCAGCAGCGTAGGTAGCGAGCGGGAGGGCGCTGAGCAGTTCTTC.

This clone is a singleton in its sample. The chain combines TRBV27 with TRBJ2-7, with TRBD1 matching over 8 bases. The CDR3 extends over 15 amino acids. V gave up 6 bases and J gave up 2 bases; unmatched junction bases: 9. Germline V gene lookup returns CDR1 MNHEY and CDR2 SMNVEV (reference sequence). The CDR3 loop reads CASRPAGTGTYEQYF. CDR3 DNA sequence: TGTGCCAGCAGACCCGCCGGGACAGGTACCTACGAGCAGTACTTC.

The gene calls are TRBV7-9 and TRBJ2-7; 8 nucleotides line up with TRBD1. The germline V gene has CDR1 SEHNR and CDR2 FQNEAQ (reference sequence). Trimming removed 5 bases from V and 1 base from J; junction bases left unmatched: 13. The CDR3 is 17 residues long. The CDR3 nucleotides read TGTGCCAGCAGCCGTCTTATCCCGGGACAGGAGTCCTACGAGCAGTACTTC. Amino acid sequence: CASSRLIPGQESYEQYF.

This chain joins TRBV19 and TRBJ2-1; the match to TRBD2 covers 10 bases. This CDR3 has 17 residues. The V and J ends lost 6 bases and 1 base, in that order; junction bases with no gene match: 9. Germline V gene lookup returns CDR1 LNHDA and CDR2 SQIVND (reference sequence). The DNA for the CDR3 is TGTGCCAGTAGAAAGAGGGATAGCGGGAGGTCCTACAATGAGCAGTTCTTC. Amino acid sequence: CASRKRDSGRSYNEQFF.

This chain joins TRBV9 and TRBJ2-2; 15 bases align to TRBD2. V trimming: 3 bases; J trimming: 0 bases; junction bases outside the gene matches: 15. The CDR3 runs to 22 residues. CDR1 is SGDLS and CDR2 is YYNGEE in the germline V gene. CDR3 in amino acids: CASSDYSGLAGGRVANTGELFF. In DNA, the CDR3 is TGTGCCAGCAGCGATTACAGCGGACTAGCGGGAGGGCGTGTAGCGAACACCGGGGAGCTGTTTTTT.

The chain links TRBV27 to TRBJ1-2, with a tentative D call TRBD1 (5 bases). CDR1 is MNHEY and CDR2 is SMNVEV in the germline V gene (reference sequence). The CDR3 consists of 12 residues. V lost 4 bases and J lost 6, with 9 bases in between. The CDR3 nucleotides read TGTGCCAGCAGTTCAGGGCTGGATGGCTACACCTTC. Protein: CASSSGLDGYTF.

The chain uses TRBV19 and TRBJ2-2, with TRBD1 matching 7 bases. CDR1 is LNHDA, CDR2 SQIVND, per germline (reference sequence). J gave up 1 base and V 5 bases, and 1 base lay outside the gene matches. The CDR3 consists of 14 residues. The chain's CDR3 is CASSWTGNTGELFF. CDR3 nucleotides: TGTGCCAGTAGTTGGACAGGGAACACCGGGGAGCTGTTTTTT.

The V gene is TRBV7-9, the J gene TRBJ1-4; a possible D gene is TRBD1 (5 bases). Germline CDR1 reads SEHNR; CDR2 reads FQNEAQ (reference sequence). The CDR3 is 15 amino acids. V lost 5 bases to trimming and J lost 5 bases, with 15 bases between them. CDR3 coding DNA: TGTGCCAGCAGCCGAATTCTGGGGCTGAATGAAAAACTGTTTTTT. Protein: CASSRILGLNEKLFF.

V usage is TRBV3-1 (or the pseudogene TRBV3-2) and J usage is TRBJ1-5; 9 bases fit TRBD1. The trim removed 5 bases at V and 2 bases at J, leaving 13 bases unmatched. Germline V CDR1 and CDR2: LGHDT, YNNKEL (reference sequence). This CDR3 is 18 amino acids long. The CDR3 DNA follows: TGTGCCAGCAGCGTGTGGGACAGGGTGGGTATTGGCAATCAGCCCCAGCATTTT. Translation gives CASSVWDRVGIGNQPQHF.

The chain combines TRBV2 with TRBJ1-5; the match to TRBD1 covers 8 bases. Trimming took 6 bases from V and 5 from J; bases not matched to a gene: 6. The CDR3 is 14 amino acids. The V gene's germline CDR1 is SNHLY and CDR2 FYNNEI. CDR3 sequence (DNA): TGTGCCAGCAGGGACAGGGCTAAGGATCAGCCCCAGCATTTT. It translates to CASRDRAKDQPQHF.

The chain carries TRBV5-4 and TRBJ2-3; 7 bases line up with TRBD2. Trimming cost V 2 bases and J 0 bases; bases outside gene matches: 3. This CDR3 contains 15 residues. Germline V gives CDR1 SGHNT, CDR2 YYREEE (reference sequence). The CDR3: CASSFRRGSTDTQYF. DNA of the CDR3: TGTGCCAGCAGCTTTAGGCGGGGGAGCACAGATACGCAGTATTTT.

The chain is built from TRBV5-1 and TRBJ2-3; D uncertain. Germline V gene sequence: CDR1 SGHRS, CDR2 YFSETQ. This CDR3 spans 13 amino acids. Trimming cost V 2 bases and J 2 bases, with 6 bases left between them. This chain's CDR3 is CASSFSPTDTQYF. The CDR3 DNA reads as TGCGCCAGCAGCTTCAGTCCCACAGATACGCAGTATTTT.

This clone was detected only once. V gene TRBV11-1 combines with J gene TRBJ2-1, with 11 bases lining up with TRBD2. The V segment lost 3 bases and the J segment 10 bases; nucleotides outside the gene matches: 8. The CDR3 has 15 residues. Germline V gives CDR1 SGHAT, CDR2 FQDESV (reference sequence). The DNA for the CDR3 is TGTGCCAGCAGCTTTACTAGCGGGGGAAATGTAGAGCAGTTCTTC. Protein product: CASSFTSGGNVEQFF.

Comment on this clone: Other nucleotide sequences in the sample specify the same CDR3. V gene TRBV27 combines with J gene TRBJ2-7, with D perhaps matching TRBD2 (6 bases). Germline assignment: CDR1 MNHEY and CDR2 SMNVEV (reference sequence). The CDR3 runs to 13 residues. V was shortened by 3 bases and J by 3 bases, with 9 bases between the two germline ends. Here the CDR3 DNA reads TGTGCCAGCAGTTTCCGGGAGAACTACGAGCAGTACTTC. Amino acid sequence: CASSFRENYEQYF.

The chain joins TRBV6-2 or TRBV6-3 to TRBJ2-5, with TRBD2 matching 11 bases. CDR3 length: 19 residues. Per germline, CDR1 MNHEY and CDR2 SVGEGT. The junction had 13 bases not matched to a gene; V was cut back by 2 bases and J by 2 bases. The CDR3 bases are TGTGCCAGCAGTTACGCGATACCTCAGGGACTAGCGGTACAAGAGACCCAGTACTTC. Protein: CASSYAIPQGLAVQETQYF.

The chain's CDR3 is CASSATGEVYEKLFF. Here the CDR3 DNA reads TGCGCCAGCAGCGCTACAGGGGAGGTTTATGAAAAACTGTTTTTT. The chain has TRBV5-1 and TRBJ1-4, with 7 bases lining up with TRBD1. Germline trimming cut 4 bases from V and 6 bases from J; bases unmatched to any gene: 9. The CDR3 has 15 amino acids. In germline, CDR1 is SGHRS, CDR2 YFSETQ.

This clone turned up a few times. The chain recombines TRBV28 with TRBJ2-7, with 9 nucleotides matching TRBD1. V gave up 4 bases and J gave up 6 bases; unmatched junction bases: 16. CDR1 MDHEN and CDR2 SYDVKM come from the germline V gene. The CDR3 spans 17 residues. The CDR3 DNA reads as TGTGCCAGCAGTTCCTTCCCGACAGGGGGGTTTGGAGGCGAGCAGTACTTC. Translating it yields CASSSFPTGGFGGEQYF.